A single sample gave rise to the 12 T cell receptor beta chains below, sequenced in a study of CD8+CD57+ T cells in acquired aplastic anemia. The study profiled TCR beta VDJ and CDR3 using genomic DNA as template. TCRdb recomputed calls from the reads with MiXCR, one row per CDR3 protein. Of approximately 260,000 distinct CDR3 sequences listed, less than 85% are singletons. Only patients with CD8+CD57+ cell expansion on flow cytometry were chosen for sequencing. Material: sorted CD4+, CD8+, or CD8+CD57+ T cells (not recorded which) from PBMCs. The source of these receptors is a human donor with aplastic anemia.

This sequence joins TRBV7-9 and TRBJ1-1, with D maybe TRBD1 (6 bases). The V gene lost 1 base and the J gene lost 13 bases, with 22 bases spanning the gap. This CDR3 region has 15 residues. Germline V gene lookup returns CDR1 SEHNR and CDR2 FQNEAQ (reference sequence). Here the CDR3 reads CASSLVPGGHFFGFF. DNA for the CDR3: TGTGCCAGCAGCTTAGTTCCCGGGGGGCACTTTTTTGGTTTCTTT.

As concerns this clonotype: The CDR3 end shows no conserved phenylalanine or tryptophan, and so a read error is likely. The limits of the CDR3 on the DNA are not certain, so only TCRdb's listed CDR3 is given. This rearrangement joins TRBV7-8 to TRBJ2-3; the table's D call TRBD1 went unverified against the DNA. Germline V gives CDR1 SGHVS, CDR2 FQNEAQ. Inclusive of both ends, the CDR3 amounts to 13 amino acids. CDR3: CASGEGGTDTPYY.

As concerns this clonotype: One end of the junction varies from germline; a read error may be responsible. The chain employs TRBV7-8 and TRBJ1-6; D is ambiguous. The CDR3 runs to 14 residues. Germline loops: CDR1 SGHVS, CDR2 FQNEAQ. The CDR3 DNA is TGTGCCAGCAGCTTGAGTCCATATAATTCACCCCTCCCCTTT. Its translation: CASSLSPYNSPLPF. The variable domain in full, completed from reference TRBV7-8 and TRBJ1-6, reads GAGVSQSPRYKVAKRGQDVALRCDPISGHVSLFWYQQALGQGPEFLTYFQNEAQLDKSGLPSDRFFAERPEGSVSTLKIQRTQQEDSAVYLCASSLSPYNSPLPFGNGTRLTVT.

J is TRBJ2-3 and V is TRBV6-1; D is unclear. The CDR3 contains 12 residues. Germline V lookup: CDR1 MNHNS, CDR2 SASEGT. Between the trimmed V and J ends, which lost 10 bases and 0 bases, there was a span of 8 bases. Here the CDR3 reads CATNPSTDTQYF. Written as DNA, the CDR3 is TGTGCCACTAATCCTAGCACAGATACGCAGTATTTT.

This chain uses TRBV7-8 with TRBJ2-3; maybe TRBD1 (5 bases). Near its end, the DNA agrees better with TRBJ1-5, so the J call may be wrong. Per the germline V gene, CDR1 is SGHVS and CDR2 is FQNEAQ. CDR3 length: 13 residues. The CDR3 DNA reads TGTGCCAGCGGGGACGCGGGCGGAGATGAGCAGCATTTT. Residues: CASGDAGGDEQHF.

This chain links TRBV10-3 with TRBJ2-3; 9 positions agree with TRBD2. CDR3 length: 14 residues. CDR1 ENHRY and CDR2 SYGVKD come from the germline V gene. J gave up 8 bases and V 10 bases, and 13 bases lay outside the gene matches. In nucleotides, the CDR3 is TGTGCCAGCAGCTTGGCGGGAGGGGCCGCTACGCAGTATTTT. As protein: CASSLAGGAATQYF.

This clonotype showed up just a few times. As the CDR3 is not closed by the conserved phenylalanine or tryptophan, this likely results from a read error. The limits of the CDR3 on the DNA are not certain, so only TCRdb's listed CDR3 is given. V gene TRBV2 combines with J gene TRBJ2-3; no check of the table's D call, TRBD1, against the DNA was made. Per the germline V gene, CDR1 is SNHLY and CDR2 is FYNNEI. The CDR3 region is 15 residues in length, termini included. The CDR3 loop is CASSDAYSNQPQQFG.

This sequence joins TRBV19 and TRBJ1-2, with TRBD1 matching 9 bases. Germline V CDR1 and CDR2: LNHDA, SQIVND (reference sequence). V gave up 4 bases and J gave up 8 bases; unmatched junction bases: 8. This CDR3 comprises 14 residues. The CDR3 sequence is CASSTLTGGTGYTF. As DNA, the CDR3 is TGTGCCAGTAGTACGCTAACAGGGGGCACGGGCTACACCTTC.

This clonotype was found a few times. In DNA form, the CDR3 reads TGTGCCGGCCACGTGGCTAGGGAGACCCAGTACTTC. Its translation: CAGHVARETQYF. The chain combines TRBV11-1 with TRBJ2-5; D is unclear. This CDR3 contains 12 residues. CDR1 is SGHAT, CDR2 FQDESV, per germline (reference sequence). V was trimmed by 11 bases and J by 5 bases, leaving 15 bases between them.

This chain links TRBV19 with TRBJ2-7; tentative D call: TRBD1 (6 bases). V shed 1 base and J shed 6 bases, with 19 bases lying between them. Germline V gene lookup returns CDR1 LNHDA and CDR2 SQIVND (reference sequence). This CDR3 contains 16 residues. DNA of the CDR3: TGTGCCAGTAGTATAGCGAGACAGGCGAACAAGGCCGAGCAGTACGTC. Protein: CASSIARQANKAEQYV.

For this clonotype: The junction shows a germline mismatch at one end, possibly a read error. The J gene is TRBJ2-3, the V gene TRBV7-2; D is perhaps TRBD2 (6 bases). The germline V gene has CDR1 SGHTA and CDR2 FQGNSA. The CDR3 covers 15 residues. This chain's CDR3 is CASSLAGGTPDTEYF. In DNA form, the CDR3 reads TGTGCCAGCAGCTTAGCGGGAGGTACCCCAGATACGGAGTATTTT.

This chain links TRBV20-1 with TRBJ2-7, with 7 bases identical to TRBD1. The CDR3 length is 13 residues. The V gene end was trimmed by 5 bases and the J gene end by 2 bases; junction bases not matched to a gene: 6. The germline CDR1 and CDR2 sequences are DFQATT and SNEGSKA (reference sequence). The CDR3 DNA reads as TGCAGTGCTCTCGGGACAGCAGCCTACGAGCAGTACTTC. This codes for CSALGTAAYEQYF.